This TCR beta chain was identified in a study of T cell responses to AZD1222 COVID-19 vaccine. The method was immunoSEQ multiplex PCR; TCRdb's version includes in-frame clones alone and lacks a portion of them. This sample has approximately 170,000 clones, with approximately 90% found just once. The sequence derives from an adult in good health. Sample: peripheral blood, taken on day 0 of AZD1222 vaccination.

CDR3 nucleotides: TGTGCCAGTAGTAGGGAACCAACCGGCCAGCCCCAGCATTTT. It translates to CASSREPTGQPQHF. The chain is built from TRBV19 and TRBJ1-5; D uncertain. The ends were cut back, 4 bases at V and 7 bases at J, with 14 bases in the middle. Germline V gene sequence: CDR1 LNHDA, CDR2 SQIVND (reference sequence). The CDR3 has 14 amino acids.